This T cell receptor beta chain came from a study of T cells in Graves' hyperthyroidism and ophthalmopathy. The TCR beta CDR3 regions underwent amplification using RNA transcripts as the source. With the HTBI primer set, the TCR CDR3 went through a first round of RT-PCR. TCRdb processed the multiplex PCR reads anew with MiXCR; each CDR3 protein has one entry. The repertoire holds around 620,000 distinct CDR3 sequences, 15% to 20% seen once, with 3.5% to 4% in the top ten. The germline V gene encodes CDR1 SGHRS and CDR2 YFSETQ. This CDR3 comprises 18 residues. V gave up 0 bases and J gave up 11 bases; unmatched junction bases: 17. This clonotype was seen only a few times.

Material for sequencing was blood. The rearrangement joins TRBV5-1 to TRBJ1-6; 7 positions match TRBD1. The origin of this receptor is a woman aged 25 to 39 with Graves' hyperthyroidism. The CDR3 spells CASSLALDSRSGGTPLHF. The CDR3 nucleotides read TGCGCCAGCAGCTTGGCCTTGGACAGCCGATCAGGGGGAACACCCCTCCACTTT. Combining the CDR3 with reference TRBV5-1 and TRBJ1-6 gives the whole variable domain KAGVTQTPRYLIKTRGQQVTLSCSPISGHRSVSWYQQTPGQGLQFLFEYFSETQRNKGNFPGRFSGRQFSNSRSEMNVSTLELGDSALYLCASSLALDSRSGGTPLHFGNGTRLTVT.